One and the same sample provided the 10 T cell receptor beta chains below, sequenced in a study of blood T cell repertoires in COVID-19. Produced via immunoSEQ multiplex PCR; TCRdb's table is partial and in-frame only. Among tens of thousands of clones listed, 78% were seen once. Source material: peripheral blood. The receptors stem from a human donor in a cohort sampled during active COVID-19.

V gene TRBV28 combines with J gene TRBJ1-1; TRBD1 aligns across 7 bases. Looked up from germline, CDR1 is MDHEN and CDR2 is SYDVKM. This CDR3 contains 16 residues. V trimming: 5 bases; J trimming: 1 base; junction bases outside the gene matches: 10. The CDR3 sequence is CASSPRPGQPNTEAFF. CDR3 nucleotide sequence: TGTGCCAGCAGTCCCCGGCCGGGACAGCCGAACACTGAAGCTTTCTTT. Full variable domain (rest looked up from reference TRBV28 and TRBJ1-1): DVKVTQSSRYLVKRTGEKVFLECVQDMDHENMFWYRQDPGLGLRLIYFSYDVKMKEKGDIPEGYSVSREKKERFSLILESASTNQTSMYLCASSPRPGQPNTEAFFGQGTRLTVV.

This sequence joins TRBV30 and TRBJ1-2, with a weak D call TRBD1 (5 bases). There are 16 residues in the CDR3. Germline CDR1 reads GTSNPN; CDR2 reads SVGIG (reference sequence). Deletions cut 3 bases from V and 4 bases from J, with 21 bases between. The DNA of the CDR3 is TGTGCCTGGAGAAGCCCACAGGACCCTCAAATCTATGGCTACACCTTC. This sequence encodes CAWRSPQDPQIYGYTF.

The rearrangement joins TRBV20-1 to TRBJ1-2; TRBD1 might be the D (6 bases). V was clipped by 3 bases and J by 0 bases, with 17 bases between them. Germline-derived CDR1 and CDR2 are DFQATT and SNEGSKA (reference sequence). CDR3 length: 16 amino acids. The CDR3 DNA is TGCAGTGCTAGTATAGTCGGACAGTCACCTAACTATGGCTACACCTTC. This gives the protein CSASIVGQSPNYGYTF.

This clone has only a few counts. The rearrangement links TRBV4-3 to TRBJ2-1; 11 bases line up with TRBD1. The CDR3 runs 14 residues. The junction had 3 bases not matched to a gene; V was cut back by 4 bases and J by 7 bases. Germline V gene sequence: CDR1 LGHNA, CDR2 YSLEER. The chain's CDR3 is CASSPGTGGNEQFF. In DNA, the CDR3 is TGCGCCAGCAGCCCGGGGACAGGGGGAAATGAGCAGTTCTTC.

The chain is built from TRBV15 and TRBJ1-1, with a possible D match to TRBD1 (6 bases). There are 13 residues in the CDR3. The V end lost 1 base, the J end lost 4 bases, and 7 bases lay between the germline ends. Looked up from germline, CDR1 is LNHNV and CDR2 is YYDKDF (reference sequence). The chain's CDR3 is CATSRAGVTEAFF. CDR3 DNA sequence: TGTGCCACCAGCAGAGCAGGGGTCACTGAAGCTTTCTTT.

V usage is TRBV28 and J usage is TRBJ2-7; possibly TRBD2 for D (5 bases). CDR3 length equals 15 residues. CDR1 and CDR2 (germline): MDHEN, SYDVKM. Deletions cut 4 bases from V and 0 bases from J, with 13 bases between. The CDR3 protein is CASSSSVGVSYEQYF. CDR3 sequence (DNA): TGTGCCAGCAGTTCCTCGGTCGGGGTCTCCTACGAGCAGTACTTC.

The chain uses TRBV7-9 and TRBJ2-7, with 8 positions matching TRBD1. Unmatched junction bases numbered 10, after V lost 3 bases and J lost 3 bases. CDR1 is SEHNR, CDR2 FQNEAQ, per germline (reference sequence). CDR3 size: 16 residues. The DNA for the CDR3 is TGTGCCAGCAGCTTCGGGTCGGGACAGGCTAGCTACGAGCAGTACTTC. It yields the protein CASSFGSGQASYEQYF.

The rearrangement links TRBV4-1 to TRBJ2-5; TRBD2 aligns across 8 bases. Germline CDR1 and CDR2: MGHRA and YSYEKL. This CDR3 has 16 residues. V shed 0 bases and J 3 bases; nucleotides not matched to a gene: 6. In DNA form, the CDR3 reads TGCGCCAGCAGCCAAGATCGGAGGGGACTAGAAGAGACCCAGTACTTC. As protein: CASSQDRRGLEETQYF.

The chain employs TRBV4-1 and TRBJ1-5; TRBD1 might be the D (5 bases). Trimming shortened V by 3 bases and J by 1 base, and 10 bases separated the two germline ends. The CDR3 spans 15 residues. Germline loops: CDR1 MGHRA, CDR2 YSYEKL. As DNA, the CDR3 is TGCGCCAGCAGCCACCCTGACAGAAGCAATCAGCCCCAGCATTTT. Translating it yields CASSHPDRSNQPQHF.

This chain joins TRBV7-6 and TRBJ2-3; TRBD2 might be the D (5 bases). V was trimmed by 1 base and J by 1 base, leaving 15 bases between them. CDR1 SGHVS and CDR2 FNYEAQ come from the germline V gene. This CDR3 has 17 residues. CDR3 DNA: TGTGCCAGCAGCTTAGGTTTGGACTTAGGCCGCACAGATACGCAGTATTTT. Translated: CASSLGLDLGRTDTQYF.